Ten or more counts support the clone carrying this T cell receptor beta chain. Germline CDR1 reads DFQATT; CDR2 reads SNEGSKA (reference sequence). The CDR3 loop spans 14 amino acids. The V gene end was trimmed by 3 bases and the J gene end by 3 bases; junction bases not matched to a gene: 6. This sample is drawn from a study of early T cells in non-severe SARS-CoV-2 infection. Individual cDNA molecules received unique molecular identifiers. A single record per CDR3 protein comes from TCRdb applying MiXCR to the 5' RACE reads. The sample lists over 25,000 distinct CDR3 sequences, about 8.6% seen once, with roughly an eighth in the top ten.

The sequenced sample was whole blood. The chain carries TRBV20-1 and TRBJ1-1; TRBD1 matches at 8 bases. The TCR sequence derives from an adult who was a healthcare worker with PCR-confirmed SARS-CoV-2 infection or an uninfected control (not recorded which). The CDR3 loop reads CSARSGQGYTEAFF. CDR3 bases: TGCAGTGCTAGGTCCGGACAGGGATACACTGAAGCTTTCTTT.